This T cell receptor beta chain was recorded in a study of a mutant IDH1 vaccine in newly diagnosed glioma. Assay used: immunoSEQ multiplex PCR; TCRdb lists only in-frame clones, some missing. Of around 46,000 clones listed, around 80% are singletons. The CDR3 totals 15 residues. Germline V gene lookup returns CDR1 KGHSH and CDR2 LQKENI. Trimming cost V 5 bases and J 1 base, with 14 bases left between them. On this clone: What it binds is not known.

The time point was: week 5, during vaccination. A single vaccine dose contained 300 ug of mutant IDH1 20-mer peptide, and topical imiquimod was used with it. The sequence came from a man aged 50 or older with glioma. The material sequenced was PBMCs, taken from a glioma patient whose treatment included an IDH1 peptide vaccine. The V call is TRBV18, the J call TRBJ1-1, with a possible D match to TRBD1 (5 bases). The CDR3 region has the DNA TGTGCCAGCTCATCCTCCGGGACGGCGAACACTGAAGCTTTCTTT. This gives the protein CASSSSGTANTEAFF.